This T cell receptor beta chain was retrieved from a study of shared clonotypes between healthy human individuals. Clones were read by immunoSEQ multiplex PCR, and TCRdb kept only the in-frame ones, dropping some. The top ten clones hold around 0.4% of a sample with 2 million to 3 million clones, 90% to 95% of them seen once. With 3 bases removed from V and 6 bases from J, the gap between germline ends came to 0 bases. Per the germline V gene, CDR1 is SGHTA and CDR2 is FQGNSA. CDR3 length: 11 amino acids. The chain has TRBV7-2 and TRBJ1-6; D remains unclear. The sequenced sample was naive CD4+ T cells from PBMCs. Specified subset: CD45RA+ positively selected. The sequence was obtained from a man younger than 30 in good health. Some clones in this sample may be carry-over from other donors' samples. In nucleotides, the CDR3 is TGTGCCAGCAGCTTTAATTCACCCCTCCACTTT. This translates into CASSFNSPLHF.